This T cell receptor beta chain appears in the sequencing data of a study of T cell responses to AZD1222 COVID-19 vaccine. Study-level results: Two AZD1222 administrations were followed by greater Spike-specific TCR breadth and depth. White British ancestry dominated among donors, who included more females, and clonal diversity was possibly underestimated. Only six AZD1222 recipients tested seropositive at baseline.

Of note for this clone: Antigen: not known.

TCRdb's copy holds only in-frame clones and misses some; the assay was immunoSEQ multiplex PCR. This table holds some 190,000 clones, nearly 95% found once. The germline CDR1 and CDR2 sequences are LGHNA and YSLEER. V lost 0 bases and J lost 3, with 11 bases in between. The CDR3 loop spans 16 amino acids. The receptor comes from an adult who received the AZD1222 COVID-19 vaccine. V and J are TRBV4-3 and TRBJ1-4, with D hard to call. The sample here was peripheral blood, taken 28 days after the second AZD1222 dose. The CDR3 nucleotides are TGCGCCAGCAGCCAAGATCTTGGGTTGGCTAATGAAAAACTGTTTTTT. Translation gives CASSQDLGLANEKLFF.